These T cell receptor beta chains were read from a single sample in a study of T cell responses to AZD1222 COVID-19 vaccine. TCRdb's copy holds only in-frame clones and misses some; the assay was immunoSEQ multiplex PCR. The data contain roughly 66,000 clones, roughly four fifths of them singletons. Material: peripheral blood, obtained on day 0 of AZD1222 vaccination. These receptors came from an adult in good health. CDR3s include the opening cysteine and the closing phenylalanine or tryptophan. The D gene is left open where the match is weak. Where a row states a size, it is once, few, many or the class of an expanded clone; other rows omit it.

D gene	clone size	V gene	J gene	CDR3 protein	CDR3 DNA
TRBD1	-	TRBV27	TRBJ1-1	CASSLVTGGGNTEAFF	TGTGCCAGCAGTTTAGTAACAGGGGGTGGGAACACTGAAGCTTTCTTT
-	-	TRBV7-2	TRBJ1-4	CASSAQGTNEKLFF	TGTGCCAGCAGCGCACAGGGAACTAATGAAAAACTGTTTTTT
-	-	TRBV9	TRBJ2-5	CASSVEGRVSETQYF	TGTGCCAGCAGCGTAGAAGGCAGGGTATCGGAGACCCAGTACTTC
-	-	TRBV6-1	TRBJ1-2	CASSGSRTVDYYGYTF	TGTGCCAGCAGTGGGAGCAGGACAGTCGATTACTATGGCTACACCTTC
TRBD1	-	TRBV11-3	TRBJ1-2	CASSLGGDRNYGYTF	TGTGCCAGCAGCTTAGGGGGGGACAGGAACTATGGCTACACCTTC
-	-	TRBV6-1	TRBJ1-2	CASSDGGYGYTF	TGTGCCAGCAGTGATGGCGGCTATGGCTACACCTTC
-	-	TRBV7-8	TRBJ1-1	CASSLDRANTEAFF	TGTGCCAGCAGCTTAGACCGGGCAAACACTGAAGCTTTCTTT
-	-	TRBV9	TRBJ2-1	CASSEILGGNEQFF	TGTGCCAGCAGCGAAATTCTGGGCGGCAATGAGCAGTTCTTC
-	-	TRBV7-2	TRBJ1-2	CASSSFGQSHGYTF	TGTGCCAGCAGCTCATTCGGGCAGTCCCATGGCTACACCTTC
TRBD1	once	TRBV7-2	TRBJ2-4	CASRQQGASKNIQYF	TGTGCCAGCAGGCAACAGGGGGCATCCAAAAACATTCAGTACTTC
-	few	TRBV27	TRBJ1-4	CAGQGSPNEKLFF	TGTGCCGGCCAGGGATCCCCTAATGAAAAACTGTTTTTT
TRBD2	-	TRBV19	TRBJ2-3	CASRDRDYDATDTQYF	TGTGCCAGTAGGGACCGGGACTACGACGCCACAGATACGCAGTATTTT
TRBD1	-	TRBV19	TRBJ1-6	CASSPGQGIQSPLHF	TGTGCCAGTAGCCCGGGACAGGGGATTCAATCACCCCTCCACTTT
-	-	TRBV5-4	TRBJ1-5	CASSSFGRNQPQHF	TGTGCCAGCAGCTCGTTCGGTCGCAATCAGCCCCAGCATTTT
TRBD1	-	TRBV5-4	TRBJ2-7	CASSPGQGAYEQYF	TGTGCCAGCAGCCCGGGACAGGGGGCTTACGAGCAGTACTTC
-	-	TRBV5-1	TRBJ1-4	CASSGDRSNEKLFF	TGCGCCAGCAGCGGCGACAGATCTAATGAAAAACTGTTTTTT
-	-	TRBV7-9	TRBJ1-4	CASTEGVREKLFF	TGTGCCAGCACCGAGGGGGTTCGGGAAAAACTGTTTTTT
TRBD2	-	TRBV3-1/TRBV3-2	TRBJ2-1	CASSHQGLAGGYYNEQFF	TGTGCCAGCAGCCACCAGGGACTAGCGGGGGGATACTACAATGAGCAGTTCTTC
-	-	TRBV7-2	TRBJ2-5	CASSLSMGETQYF	TGTGCCAGCAGCTTAAGTATGGGAGAGACCCAGTACTTC
TRBD1	-	TRBV28	TRBJ1-4	CASSPGTDSTNEKLFF	TGTGCCAGCAGCCCAGGGACAGATTCAACTAATGAAAAACTGTTTTTT
TRBD1	-	TRBV9	TRBJ2-2	CASSVAGQGNTGELFF	TGTGCCAGCAGCGTAGCGGGACAGGGTAACACCGGGGAGCTGTTTTTT
TRBD1	-	TRBV3-1/TRBV3-2	TRBJ1-5	CASSHTGTGEWPQHF	TGTGCCAGCAGCCACACCGGGACAGGGGAATGGCCCCAGCATTTT
TRBD1	-	TRBV2	TRBJ1-2	CASSTRTTGEAYTF	TGTGCCAGCAGTACCCGAACCACAGGGGAGGCCTACACCTTC
TRBD1	-	TRBV7-8	TRBJ1-2	CASSSYRDSPNYGYTF	TGTGCCAGCAGCTCCTACCGGGACAGTCCTAACTATGGCTACACCTTC
TRBD2	-	TRBV10-2	TRBJ2-1	CANRLAGTNEQFF	TGCGCCAACCGACTAGCGGGGACCAATGAGCAGTTCTTC
TRBD2	-	TRBV7-6	TRBJ2-7	CASSPGLAGGLEYEQYF	TGTGCCAGCAGCCCGGGACTAGCGGGGGGCCTCGAATACGAGCAGTACTTC
-	few	TRBV10-3	TRBJ1-2	CAIRVNYGYTF	TGTGCCATCAGGGTTAACTATGGCTACACCTTC
TRBD1	few	TRBV6-5	TRBJ2-7	CASTAGTGPFEQYF	TGTGCCAGCACTGCTGGGACAGGGCCCTTCGAGCAGTACTTC
-	-	TRBV4-2	TRBJ1-1	CASTSNGGGRMNTEAFF	TGTGCCAGCACCTCTAATGGGGGGGGGCGGATGAACACTGAAGCTTTCTTT
-	-	TRBV2	TRBJ1-1	CASRNRDLGTEAFF	TGTGCCAGCAGAAACAGGGATTTGGGCACTGAAGCTTTCTTT
-	-	TRBV7-2	TRBJ2-3	CASSPESRRGTDTQYF	TGTGCCAGCAGCCCCGAGAGCAGACGGGGCACAGATACGCAGTATTTT
-	-	TRBV4-1	TRBJ1-2	CASSQEDADGYTF	TGCGCCAGCAGCCAAGAGGATGCGGACGGCTACACCTTC
TRBD1	few	TRBV2	TRBJ1-2	CAGLRDRLNYGYTF	TGTGCCGGACTTAGGGACAGACTTAACTATGGCTACACCTTC
TRBD2	-	TRBV20-1	TRBJ2-7	CSASERGGAFYEQYF	TGCAGTGCTAGTGAGCGGGGGGGCGCTTTCTACGAGCAGTACTTC
-	-	TRBV4-2	TRBJ1-5	CASSQVVNSNQPQHF	TGTGCCAGCAGCCAAGTGGTAAATAGCAATCAGCCCCAGCATTTT